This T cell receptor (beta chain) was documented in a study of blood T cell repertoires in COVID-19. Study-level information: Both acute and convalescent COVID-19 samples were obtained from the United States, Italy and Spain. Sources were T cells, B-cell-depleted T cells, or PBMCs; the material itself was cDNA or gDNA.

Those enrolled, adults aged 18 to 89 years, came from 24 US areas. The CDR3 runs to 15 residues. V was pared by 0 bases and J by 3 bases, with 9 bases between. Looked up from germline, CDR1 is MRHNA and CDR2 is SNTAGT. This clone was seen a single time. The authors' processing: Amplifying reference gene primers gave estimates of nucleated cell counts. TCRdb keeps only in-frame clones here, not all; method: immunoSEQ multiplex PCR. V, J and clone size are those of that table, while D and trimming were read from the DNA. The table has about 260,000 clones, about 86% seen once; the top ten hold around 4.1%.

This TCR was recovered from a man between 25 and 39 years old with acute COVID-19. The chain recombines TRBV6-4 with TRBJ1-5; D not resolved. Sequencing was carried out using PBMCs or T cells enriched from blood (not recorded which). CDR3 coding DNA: TGTGCCAGCAGTGACTCAGAGGGCCCCAATCAGCCCCAGCATTTT. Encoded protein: CASSDSEGPNQPQHF.